This note documents a single T cell receptor beta chain sequence. Its specificity is unknown. Stability of Graves' hyperthyroidism was defined as absent ophthalmopathy progression within 18 months. Patients showing uncontrolled infection, other autoimmune disease, pregnancy or lactation were ineligible. Using RNA transcripts as the source, TCR beta CDR3 regions were amplified. The TCR CDR3 first-round RT-PCR relied on the HTBI primer set. A single record per CDR3 protein comes from TCRdb applying MiXCR to the multiplex PCR reads. There are 460,000 or so distinct CDR3 sequences in the sample; approximately 15% occur only once, and roughly 17% lies in the top ten. This sample stems from a study of T cells in Graves' hyperthyroidism and ophthalmopathy. Findings of the study overall: Stable hyperthyroidism was separated from ophthalmopathy by a model based on 13 V-J features.

This CDR3 contains 17 residues. V was shortened by 3 bases and J by 14 bases, with 29 bases between the two germline ends. Germline loops: CDR1 SQVTM, CDR2 ANQGSEA. The chain joins TRBV29-1 to TRBJ1-6; a possible D gene is TRBD1 (5 bases). This TCR derives from a young woman with Graves' hyperthyroidism. Sequenced sample: blood. CDR3 in DNA: TGCAGCGTTGAGGTACTACGACCGGGACCCTACGGTAGGTCCCTCCACTTT. This codes for CSVEVLRPGPYGRSLHF.